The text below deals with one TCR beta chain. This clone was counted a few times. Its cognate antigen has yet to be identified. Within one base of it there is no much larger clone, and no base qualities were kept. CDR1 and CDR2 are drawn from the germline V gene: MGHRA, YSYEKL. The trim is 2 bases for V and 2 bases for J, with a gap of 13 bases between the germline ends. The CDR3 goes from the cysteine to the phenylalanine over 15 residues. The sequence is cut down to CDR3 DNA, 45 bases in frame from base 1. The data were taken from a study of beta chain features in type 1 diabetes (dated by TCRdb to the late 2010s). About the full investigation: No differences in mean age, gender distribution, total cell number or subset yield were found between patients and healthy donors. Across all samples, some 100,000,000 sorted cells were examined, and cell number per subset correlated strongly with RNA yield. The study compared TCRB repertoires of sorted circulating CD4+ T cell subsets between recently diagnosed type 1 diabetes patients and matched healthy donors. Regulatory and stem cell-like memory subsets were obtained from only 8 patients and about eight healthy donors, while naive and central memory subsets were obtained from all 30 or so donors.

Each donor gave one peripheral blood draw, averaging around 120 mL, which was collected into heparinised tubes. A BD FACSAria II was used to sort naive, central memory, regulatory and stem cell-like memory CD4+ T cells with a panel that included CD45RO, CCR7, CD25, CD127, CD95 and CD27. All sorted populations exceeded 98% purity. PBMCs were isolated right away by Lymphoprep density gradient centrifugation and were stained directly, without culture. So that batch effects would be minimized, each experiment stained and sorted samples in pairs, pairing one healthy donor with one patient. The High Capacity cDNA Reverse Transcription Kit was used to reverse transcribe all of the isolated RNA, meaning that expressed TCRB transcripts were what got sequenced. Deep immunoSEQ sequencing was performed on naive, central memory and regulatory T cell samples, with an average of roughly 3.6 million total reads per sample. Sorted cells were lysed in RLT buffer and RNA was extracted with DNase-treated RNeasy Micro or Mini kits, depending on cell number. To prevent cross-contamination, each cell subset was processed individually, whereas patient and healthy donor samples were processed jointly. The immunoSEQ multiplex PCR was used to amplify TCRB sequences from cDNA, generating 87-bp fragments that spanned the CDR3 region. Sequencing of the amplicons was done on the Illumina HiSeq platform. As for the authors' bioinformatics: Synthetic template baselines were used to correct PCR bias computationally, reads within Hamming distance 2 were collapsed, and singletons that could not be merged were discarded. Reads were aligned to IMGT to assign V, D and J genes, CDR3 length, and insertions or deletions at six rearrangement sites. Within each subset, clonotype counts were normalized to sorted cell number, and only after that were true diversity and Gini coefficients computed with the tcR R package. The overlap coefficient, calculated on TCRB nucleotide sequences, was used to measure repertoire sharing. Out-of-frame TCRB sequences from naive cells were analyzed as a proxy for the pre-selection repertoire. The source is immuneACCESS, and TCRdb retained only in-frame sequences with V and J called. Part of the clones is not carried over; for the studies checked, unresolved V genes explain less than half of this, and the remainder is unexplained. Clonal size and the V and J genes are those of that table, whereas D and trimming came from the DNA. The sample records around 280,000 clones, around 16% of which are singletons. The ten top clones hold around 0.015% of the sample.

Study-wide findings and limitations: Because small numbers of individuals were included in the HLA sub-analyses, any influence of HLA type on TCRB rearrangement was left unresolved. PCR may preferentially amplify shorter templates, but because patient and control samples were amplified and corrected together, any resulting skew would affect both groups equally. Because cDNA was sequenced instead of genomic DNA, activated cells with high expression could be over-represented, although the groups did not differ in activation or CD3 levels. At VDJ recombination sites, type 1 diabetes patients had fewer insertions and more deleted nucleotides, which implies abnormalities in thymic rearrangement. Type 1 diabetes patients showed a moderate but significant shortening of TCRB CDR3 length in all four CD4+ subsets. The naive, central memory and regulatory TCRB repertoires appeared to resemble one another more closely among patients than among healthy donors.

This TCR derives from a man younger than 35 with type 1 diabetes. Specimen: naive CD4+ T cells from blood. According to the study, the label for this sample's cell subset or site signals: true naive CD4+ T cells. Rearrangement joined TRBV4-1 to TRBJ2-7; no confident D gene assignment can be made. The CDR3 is CASSQPPGSTYEQYF. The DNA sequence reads TGCGCCAGCAGCCAACCCCCCGGGTCAACCTACGAGCAGTACTTC.